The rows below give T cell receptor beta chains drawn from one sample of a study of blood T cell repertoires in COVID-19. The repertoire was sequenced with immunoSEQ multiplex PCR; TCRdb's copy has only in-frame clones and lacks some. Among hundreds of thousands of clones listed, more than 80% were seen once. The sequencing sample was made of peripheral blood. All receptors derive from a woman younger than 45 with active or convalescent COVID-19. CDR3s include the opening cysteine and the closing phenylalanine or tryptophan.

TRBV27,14,CASSASGATGELFF
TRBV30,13,CAWPGTANEKLFF
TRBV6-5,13,CASSIGGGYGYTF
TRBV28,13,CASSSLGSYEQYF
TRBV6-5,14,CASRDRVTNEKLFF
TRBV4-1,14,CASSPDRGWGELFF
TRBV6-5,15,CASNRQGPAIYEQYF
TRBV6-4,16,CASRAQGTSGHAEAFF
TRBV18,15,CASSILAGANNEQFF
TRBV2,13,CASTLDSLYEQYF
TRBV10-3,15,CAISGQGASSTEAFF
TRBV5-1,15,CASRQGQSGNSPLHF
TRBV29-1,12,CSVQGQDYGYTF
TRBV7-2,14,CASSLGDRAHGYTF
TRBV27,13,CASKQQGNTEAFF
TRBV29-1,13,CSVRRGSADTQYF
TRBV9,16,CASSVGPGTSRYEQYF
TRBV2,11,CASSMQIEAFF
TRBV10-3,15,CAISPDRVNTGELFF
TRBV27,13,CASAVKLGTEQYF
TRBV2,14,CASSRSTYYNEQFF
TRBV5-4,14,CASSSGQQNSPLHF
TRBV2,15,CASSTTSGRSYEQYF
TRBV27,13,CASSVRRGETQYF
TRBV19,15,CASSSSSHSNQPQHF
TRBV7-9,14,CASSLQIESEKLFF
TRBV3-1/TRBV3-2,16,CASSPLLAGHPYEQYF
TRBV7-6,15,CASSLAGASTDTQYF
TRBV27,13,CASSSPGNQPQHF
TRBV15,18,CATSRDLGLAGRTYEQYF
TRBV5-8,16,CASSLGQGGVNEKLFF
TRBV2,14,CAGLAGGQLETQYF
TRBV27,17,CASSLLTQSRPTGELFF
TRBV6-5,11,CASSSGTTLHF
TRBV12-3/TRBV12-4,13,CASSFTVNTEAFF
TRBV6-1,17,CASSDNDRAALVYGYTF
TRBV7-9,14,CAPQGQGFSGELFF
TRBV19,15,CASSTKQAFTDTQYF
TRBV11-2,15,CASRETSGSSHEQYF
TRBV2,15,CASSDQGFSGNTIYF
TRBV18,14,CASSRRGKNTEAFF
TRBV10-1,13,CASQRAEYNEQFF
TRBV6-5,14,CASSFRQGADTQYF
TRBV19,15,CASSTTENSNQPQHF
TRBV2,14,CASSEAIQGNGYTF
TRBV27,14,CASSSGTYYNEQFF
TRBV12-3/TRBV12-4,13,CASSQGQNTEAFF
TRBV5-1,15,CASSLSGQASYEQYF
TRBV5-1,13,CASRGAQGTEAFF
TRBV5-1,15,CASSWTGTANTEAFF
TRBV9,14,CASSVSGGGNEQFF